Sequencing of this T cell receptor (beta chain) was carried out in a study of blood T cells in healthy people across ages. Study background: Template switching retrieved approximately one barcoded beta molecule for each two T cells.

Points from the study as a whole: Naive T cell percentage by flow cytometry tracked strongly with beta diversity.

Germline CDR1 DFQATT, CDR2 SNEGSKA (reference sequence). With 0 bases removed from V and 4 bases from J, the gap between germline ends came to 13 bases. CDR3 length: 14 amino acids. The second PCR ran roughly 6 to 11 cycles with a sample-barcoded 5' primer and J-beta primers. TCRdb processed the 5' RACE reads anew with MiXCR; each CDR3 protein has one entry. The data hold roughly 2 million distinct CDR3 sequences, with roughly 52% observed a single time. Staff drew ten milliliters of peripheral blood from each donor. There are a few counts of this clonotype. The antigen is unknown. The origin of this receptor is a woman aged 40 to 50 in good health. The sequenced sample consisted of blood. J is TRBJ2-7 and V is TRBV20-1; no clear D gene. The CDR3 protein is CSARDPLGFYEQYF. The CDR3, as DNA: TGCAGTGCTAGAGATCCGTTGGGATTTTACGAGCAGTACTTC.